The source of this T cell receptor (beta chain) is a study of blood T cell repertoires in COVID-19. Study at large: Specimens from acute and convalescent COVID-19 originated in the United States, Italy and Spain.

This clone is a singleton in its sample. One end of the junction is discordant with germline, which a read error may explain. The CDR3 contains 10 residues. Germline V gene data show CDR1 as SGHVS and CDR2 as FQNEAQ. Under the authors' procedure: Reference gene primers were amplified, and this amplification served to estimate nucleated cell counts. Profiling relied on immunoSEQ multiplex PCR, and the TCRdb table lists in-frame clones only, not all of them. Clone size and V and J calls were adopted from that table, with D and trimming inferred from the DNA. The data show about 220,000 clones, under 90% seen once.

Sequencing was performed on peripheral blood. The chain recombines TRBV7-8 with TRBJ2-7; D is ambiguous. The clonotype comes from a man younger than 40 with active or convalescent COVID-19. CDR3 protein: CASSLTYPVF. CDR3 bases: TGTGCCAGCAGTCTAACTTACCCCGTGTTC. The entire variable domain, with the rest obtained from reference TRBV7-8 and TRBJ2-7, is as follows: GAGVSQSPRYKVAKRGQDVALRCDPISGHVSLFWYQQALGQGPEFLTYFQNEAQLDKSGLPSDRFFAERPEGSVSTLKIQRTQQEDSAVYLCASSLTYPVFGPGTRLTVT.